This record concerns one TCR beta chain sequence. The CDR3 is made up of 14 amino acids. The germline gives CDR1 LGHDT, CDR2 YNNKEL (reference sequence). The trim removed 4 bases at V and 2 bases at J, leaving 2 bases unmatched. This sample was included in a study of blood T cell repertoires in COVID-19. Clones were read by immunoSEQ multiplex PCR, and TCRdb kept only the in-frame ones, dropping some. The sample records some 190,000 clones, approximately 85% being singletons. This clonotype was sampled from a man at least 80 years old with COVID-19, enrolled during active disease. The rearrangement joins TRBV3-1 (or the pseudogene TRBV3-2) to TRBJ2-5; 9 bases are a match to TRBD2. The sample comprised peripheral blood. The CDR3 region has the DNA TGTGCCAGCAGCCTAGCGGGGGTACAAGAGACCCAGTACTTC. Encoded protein: CASSLAGVQETQYF.